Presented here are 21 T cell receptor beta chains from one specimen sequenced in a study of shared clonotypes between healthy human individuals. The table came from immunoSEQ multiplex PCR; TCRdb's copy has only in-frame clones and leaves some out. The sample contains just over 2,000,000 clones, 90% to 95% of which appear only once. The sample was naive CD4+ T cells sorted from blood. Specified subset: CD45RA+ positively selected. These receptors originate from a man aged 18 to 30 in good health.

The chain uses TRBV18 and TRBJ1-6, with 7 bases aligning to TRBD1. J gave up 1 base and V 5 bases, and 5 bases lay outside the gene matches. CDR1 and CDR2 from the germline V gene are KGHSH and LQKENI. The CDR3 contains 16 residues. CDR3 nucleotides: TGTGCCAGCTCATTACAGGGGTTTTCCTATAATTCACCCCTCCACTTT. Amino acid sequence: CASSLQGFSYNSPLHF.

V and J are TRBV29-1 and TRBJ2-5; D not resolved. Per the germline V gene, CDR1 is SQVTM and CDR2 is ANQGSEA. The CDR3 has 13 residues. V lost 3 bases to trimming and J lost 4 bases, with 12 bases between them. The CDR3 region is CSVDKVMTETQYF. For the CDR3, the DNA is TGCAGCGTTGACAAGGTTATGACAGAGACCCAGTACTTC.

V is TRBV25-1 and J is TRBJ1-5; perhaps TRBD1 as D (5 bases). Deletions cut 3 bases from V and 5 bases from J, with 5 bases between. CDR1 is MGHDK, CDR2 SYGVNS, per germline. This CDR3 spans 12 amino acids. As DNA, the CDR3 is TGTGCCAGCAGTGAGGGACATCAGCCCCAGCATTTT. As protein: CASSEGHQPQHF.

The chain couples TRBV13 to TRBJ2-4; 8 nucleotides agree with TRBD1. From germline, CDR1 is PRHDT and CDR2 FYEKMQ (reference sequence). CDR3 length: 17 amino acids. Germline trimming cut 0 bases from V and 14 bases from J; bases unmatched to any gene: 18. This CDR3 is CASSLGRDRPLAAVEYF. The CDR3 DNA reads TGTGCCAGCAGCTTAGGTAGGGACAGGCCTTTGGCTGCTGTGGAGTACTTC.

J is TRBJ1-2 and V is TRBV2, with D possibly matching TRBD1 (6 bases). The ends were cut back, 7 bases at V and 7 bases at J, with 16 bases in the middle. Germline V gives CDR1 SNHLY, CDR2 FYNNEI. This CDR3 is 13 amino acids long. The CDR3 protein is CASTPLVGAGYTF. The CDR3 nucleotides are TGTGCCAGCACCCCCCTGGTGGGGGCTGGCTACACCTTC.

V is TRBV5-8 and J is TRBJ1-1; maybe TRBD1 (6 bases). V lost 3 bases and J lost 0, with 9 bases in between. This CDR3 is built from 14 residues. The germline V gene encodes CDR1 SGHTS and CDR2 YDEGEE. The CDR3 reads CASSWGPLNTEAFF. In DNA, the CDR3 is TGTGCCAGCAGCTGGGGGCCCTTGAACACTGAAGCTTTCTTT.

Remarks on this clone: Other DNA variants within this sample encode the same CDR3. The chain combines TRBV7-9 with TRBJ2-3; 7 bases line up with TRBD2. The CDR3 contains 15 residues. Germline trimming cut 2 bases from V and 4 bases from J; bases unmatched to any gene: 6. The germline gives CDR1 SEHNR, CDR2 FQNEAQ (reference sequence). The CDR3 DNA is TGTGCCAGCAGCTTAAGTGGGAGGGCCGCAGATACGCAGTATTTT. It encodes CASSLSGRAADTQYF.

The DNA of the CDR3 is TGTGCCAGCACTGGGACAGGGAAAAACATTCAGTACTTC. Translating it yields CASTGTGKNIQYF. The genes are TRBV2 and TRBJ2-4; 9 nucleotides align to TRBD1. The germline gives CDR1 SNHLY, CDR2 FYNNEI. V was clipped by 7 bases and J by 4 bases; unmatched bases: 2. This CDR3 contains 13 residues.

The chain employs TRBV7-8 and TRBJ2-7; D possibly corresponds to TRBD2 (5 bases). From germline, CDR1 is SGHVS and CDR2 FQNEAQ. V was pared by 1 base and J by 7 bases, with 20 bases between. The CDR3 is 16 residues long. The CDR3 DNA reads TGTGCCAGCAGCTTAGGGTACCGATCTGCTCGGGGAGAGCAGTACTTC. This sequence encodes CASSLGYRSARGEQYF.

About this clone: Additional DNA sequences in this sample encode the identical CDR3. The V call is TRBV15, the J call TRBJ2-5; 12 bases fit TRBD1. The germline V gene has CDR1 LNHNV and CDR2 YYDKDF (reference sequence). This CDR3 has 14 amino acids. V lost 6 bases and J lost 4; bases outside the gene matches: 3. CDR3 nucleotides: TGTGCCACCAGTCGGGACAGGGGGCGAGAGACCCAGTACTTC. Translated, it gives CATSRDRGRETQYF.

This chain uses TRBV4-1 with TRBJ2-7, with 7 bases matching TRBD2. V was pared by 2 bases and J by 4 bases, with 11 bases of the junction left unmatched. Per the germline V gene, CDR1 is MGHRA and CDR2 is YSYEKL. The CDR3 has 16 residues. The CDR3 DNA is TGCGCCAGCAGCCAATCACCGAACGGGGGGTATTACGAGCAGTACTTC. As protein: CASSQSPNGGYYEQYF.

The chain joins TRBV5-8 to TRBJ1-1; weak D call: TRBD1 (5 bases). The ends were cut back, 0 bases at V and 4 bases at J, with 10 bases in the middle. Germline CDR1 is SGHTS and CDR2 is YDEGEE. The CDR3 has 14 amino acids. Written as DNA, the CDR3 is TGTGCCAGCAGCTTGGGGGACGTTGCCACTGAAGCTTTCTTT. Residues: CASSLGDVATEAFF. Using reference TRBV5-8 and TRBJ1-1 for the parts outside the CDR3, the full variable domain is EAGVTQSPTHLIKTRGQQATLRCSPISGHTSVYWYQQALGLGLQFLLWYDEGEERNRGNFPPRFSGRQFPNYSSELNVNALELEDSALYLCASSLGDVATEAFFGQGTRLTVV.

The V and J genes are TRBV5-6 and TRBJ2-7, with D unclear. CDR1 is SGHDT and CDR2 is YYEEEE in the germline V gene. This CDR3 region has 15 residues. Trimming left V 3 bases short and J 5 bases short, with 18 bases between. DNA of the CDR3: TGTGCCAGCAGCTATCACTTATCATTCCTGAACGAGCAGTACTTC. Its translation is CASSYHLSFLNEQYF.

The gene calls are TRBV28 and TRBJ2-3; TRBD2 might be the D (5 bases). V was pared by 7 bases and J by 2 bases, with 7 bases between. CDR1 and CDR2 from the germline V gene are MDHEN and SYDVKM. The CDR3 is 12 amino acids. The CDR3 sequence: CASTGSTDTQYF. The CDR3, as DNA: TGTGCCAGCACGGGATCCACAGATACGCAGTATTTT.

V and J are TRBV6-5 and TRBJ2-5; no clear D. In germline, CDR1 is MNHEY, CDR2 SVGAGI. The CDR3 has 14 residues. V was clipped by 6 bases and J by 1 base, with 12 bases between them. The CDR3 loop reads CASSIGRLQETQYF. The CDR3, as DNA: TGTGCCAGCAGCATCGGACGGCTCCAAGAGACCCAGTACTTC.

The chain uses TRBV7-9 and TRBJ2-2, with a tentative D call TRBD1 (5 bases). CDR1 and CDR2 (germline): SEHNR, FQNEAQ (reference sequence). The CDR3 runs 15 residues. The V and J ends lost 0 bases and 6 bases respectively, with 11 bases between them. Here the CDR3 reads CASSLASAGSGELFF. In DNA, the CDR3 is TGTGCCAGCAGCTTAGCGTCGGCAGGGTCCGGGGAGCTGTTTTTT.

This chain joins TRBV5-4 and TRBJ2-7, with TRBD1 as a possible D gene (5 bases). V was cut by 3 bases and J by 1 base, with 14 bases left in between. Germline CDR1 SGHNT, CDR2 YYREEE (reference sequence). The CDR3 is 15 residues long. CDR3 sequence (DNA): TGTGCCAGCAGCTACGATCGGACAAGTTCCTACGAGCAGTACTTC. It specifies CASSYDRTSSYEQYF.

Written as DNA, the CDR3 is TGTGCCACCAGCGATTCCAGTCAGGGGGCCCCGAGCTATGGCTACACCTTC. This translates into CATSDSSQGAPSYGYTF. The rearrangement uses TRBV15 and TRBJ1-2; 8 nucleotides match TRBD1. CDR3 length: 17 residues. Germline V gives CDR1 LNHNV, CDR2 YYDKDF (reference sequence). V gave up 5 bases and J gave up 4 bases; unmatched junction bases: 15.

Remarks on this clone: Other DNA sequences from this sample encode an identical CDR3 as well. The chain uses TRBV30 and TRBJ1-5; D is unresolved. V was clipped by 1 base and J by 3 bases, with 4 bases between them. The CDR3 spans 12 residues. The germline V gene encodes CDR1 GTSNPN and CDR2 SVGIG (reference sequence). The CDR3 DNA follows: TGTGCCTGGAGTGGTCCCAATCAGCCCCAGCATTTT. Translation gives CAWSGPNQPQHF. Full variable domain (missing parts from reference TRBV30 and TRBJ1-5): SQTIHQWPATLVQPVGSPLSLECTVEGTSNPNLYWYRQAAGRGLQLLFYSVGIGQISSEVPQNLSASRPQDRQFILSSKKLLLSDSGFYLCAWSGPNQPQHFGDGTRLSIL.

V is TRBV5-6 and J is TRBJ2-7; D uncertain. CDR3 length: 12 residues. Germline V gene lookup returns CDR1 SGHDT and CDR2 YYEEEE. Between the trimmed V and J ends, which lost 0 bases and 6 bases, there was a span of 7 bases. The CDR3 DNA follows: TGTGCCAGCAGCTTGGCCAGCAGCGAGCAGTACTTC. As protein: CASSLASSEQYF.

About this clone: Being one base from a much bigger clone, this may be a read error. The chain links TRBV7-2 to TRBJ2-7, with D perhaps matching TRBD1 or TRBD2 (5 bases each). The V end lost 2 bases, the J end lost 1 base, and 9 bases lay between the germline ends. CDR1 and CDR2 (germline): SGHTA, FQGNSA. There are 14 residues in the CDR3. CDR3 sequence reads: CASSLIEGSYEQYF. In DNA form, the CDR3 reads TGTGCCAGCAGCTTAATCGAGGGGTCCTACGAGCAGTACTTC. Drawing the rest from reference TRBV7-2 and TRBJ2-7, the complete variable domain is GAGVSQSPSNKVTEKGKDVELRCDPISGHTALYWYRQSLGQGLEFLIYFQGNSAPDKSGLPSDRFSAERTGGSVSTLTIQRTQQEDSAVYLCASSLIEGSYEQYFGPGTRLTVT.